Shown below are 16 T cell receptor beta chains from a single sample sequenced in a study of CD8+ T cells in alopecia areata. As the sequencing template, cDNA was produced by extracting RNA and reverse transcribing it. Only in-frame clones appear in the TCRdb table, and some are missing; sequencing was by immunoSEQ multiplex PCR. The repertoire holds about 110,000 clones, with 50% to 70% as singletons. Specimen: NKG2D-low CD8+ T cells sorted from blood. The receptors derive from a human donor with alopecia areata.

This chain links TRBV6-5 with TRBJ2-5; D may be TRBD2 (5 bases). Per germline, CDR1 MNHEY and CDR2 SVGAGI. The CDR3 totals 14 residues. Deletions cut 2 bases from V and 5 bases from J, with 12 bases between. As DNA, the CDR3 is TGTGCCAGCAGTTACGCCGGGGTAGCCGAGACCCAGTACTTC. Translating it yields CASSYAGVAETQYF.

The rearrangement links TRBV2 to TRBJ1-5; no clear D gene. The CDR3 runs to 12 residues. The V and J ends lost 6 bases and 0 bases respectively, with 3 bases between them. Germline V gene data show CDR1 as SNHLY and CDR2 as FYNNEI. In DNA, the CDR3 is TGTGCCAGCAGGATTAGCAATCAGCCCCAGCATTTT. It codes for CASRISNQPQHF. The entire variable domain, with the rest obtained from reference TRBV2 and TRBJ1-5, is as follows: EPEVTQTPSHQVTQMGQEVILRCVPISNHLYFYWYRQILGQKVEFLVSFYNNEISEKSEIFDDQFSVERPDGSNFTLKIRSTKLEDSAMYFCASRISNQPQHFGDGTRLSIL.

The chain combines TRBV9 with TRBJ2-5; 14 nucleotides align to TRBD2. Germline CDR1 and CDR2: SGDLS and YYNGEE. This CDR3 has 15 residues. Trimming took 2 bases from V and 4 from J; bases not matched to a gene: 1. CDR3 DNA sequence: TGTGCCAGCAGCGTGACTAGCGGGAGGGGAGAGACCCAGTACTTC. Translation: CASSVTSGRGETQYF.

This chain connects TRBV5-1 to TRBJ1-1; D is undetermined. This CDR3 has 14 amino acids. V was pared by 1 base and J by 2 bases, with 9 bases between. The germline gives CDR1 SGHRS, CDR2 YFSETQ. CDR3 protein: CASSLSGTNTEAFF. The DNA for the CDR3 is TGCGCCAGCAGCTTGTCAGGCACCAACACTGAAGCTTTCTTT.

This clone was detected only a few times. The chain uses TRBV4-1 and TRBJ2-7; D is uncertain. Per germline, CDR1 MGHRA and CDR2 YSYEKL. The CDR3 has 14 amino acids. Trimming left V 1 base short and J 3 bases short, with 10 bases between. The CDR3 DNA reads as TGCGCCAGCAGCCAAGTGTCAGCCTACTACGAGCAGTACTTC. Amino acids: CASSQVSAYYEQYF.

The genes are TRBV4-1 and TRBJ2-7; perhaps TRBD1 as D (5 bases). The CDR3 is made up of 15 amino acids. From germline, CDR1 is MGHRA and CDR2 YSYEKL. The V and J ends lost 2 bases and 5 bases respectively, with 16 bases between them. The CDR3 region has the DNA TGCGCCAGCAGCCAACATGCCCAGGGCAGGAACGAGCAGTACTTC. Its translation is CASSQHAQGRNEQYF.

The genes are TRBV12-5 and TRBJ2-3; 7 nucleotides line up with TRBD1. Germline lookup yields CDR1 LGHNT and CDR2 FRNRAP. V dropped 1 base and J dropped 5; count of bases not matched to a gene: 12. The CDR3 is 17 residues long. CDR3 nucleotide sequence: TGTGCTAGTGGTTTGGATTCTTCCGGGACAGAACAAGATACGCAGTATTTT. Its translation: CASGLDSSGTEQDTQYF.

This chain joins TRBV1 and TRBJ2-7; the tabulated D call, TRBD1, remains unverified against the DNA. TRBV1 is a pseudogene. The CDR3 sequence is 14 residues long. The CDR3 protein is CTSSLRTGESEQYF. The CDR3 nucleotides read TGCACCAGCAGCTTGCGGACAGGGGAGTCCGAGCAGTACTTC.

V usage is TRBV9 and J usage is TRBJ2-3; 8 bases are a match to TRBD1. CDR1 is SGDLS and CDR2 is YYNGEE in the germline V gene. Trimming took 0 bases from V and 3 from J; bases not matched to a gene: 3. The CDR3 totals 15 residues. As DNA, the CDR3 is TGTGCCAGCAGCGTAGGGGGACAGGAGACAGATACGCAGTATTTT. Residues: CASSVGGQETDTQYF.

The J gene is TRBJ2-1, the V gene TRBV10-3, with TRBD2 identical over 7 bases. The J segment lost 8 bases and the V segment lost 3 bases, leaving 7 bases of the junction unmatched. The CDR3 is 14 amino acids. The germline V gene encodes CDR1 ENHRY and CDR2 SYGVKD. The CDR3 spells CAISDIQGGDEQFF. Written as DNA, the CDR3 is TGTGCCATCAGTGATATCCAGGGAGGGGATGAGCAGTTCTTC.

The V and J genes are TRBV5-5 and TRBJ1-5; TRBD1 matches at 11 bases. Germline lookup yields CDR1 SGHKS and CDR2 YYEKEE (reference sequence). The CDR3 length is 16 residues. The V and J ends lost 4 bases and 6 bases, in that order; junction bases with no gene match: 9. The CDR3 DNA follows: TGTGCCAGCAGCATCCGGACAGGGGGCATAAGTCAGCCCCAGCATTTT. Translating it yields CASSIRTGGISQPQHF.

The chain couples TRBV2 to TRBJ2-1; 8 bases line up with TRBD1. Germline trimming cut 4 bases from V and 3 bases from J; bases unmatched to any gene: 2. The germline V gene has CDR1 SNHLY and CDR2 FYNNEI. The length of the CDR3 is 14 residues. CDR3 sequence reads: CASSAGGVYNEQFF. The CDR3 DNA is TGTGCCAGCAGTGCAGGGGGCGTCTACAATGAGCAGTTCTTC.

The chain is built from TRBV29-1 and TRBJ2-6, with 7 bases fitting TRBD1. The CDR3 spans 17 residues. Trimming removed 6 bases from V and 0 bases from J; junction bases left unmatched: 11. CDR1 is SQVTM, CDR2 ANQGSEA, per germline. In DNA, the CDR3 is TGCAGCGTCATGACCGGGACAGTGCCCTCTGGGGCCAACGTCCTGACTTTC. Protein: CSVMTGTVPSGANVLTF. Variable domain in full (rest from reference TRBV29-1 and TRBJ2-6): SAVISQKPSRDICQRGTSLTIQCQVDSQVTMMFWYRQQPGQSLTLIATANQGSEATYESGFVIDKFPISRPNLTFSTLTVSNMSPEDSSIYLCSVMTGTVPSGANVLTFGAGSRLTVL.

V and J are TRBV5-4 and TRBJ2-5, with TRBD2 matching over 8 bases. CDR3 length: 14 residues. Germline V gene lookup returns CDR1 SGHNT and CDR2 YYREEE (reference sequence). After removal of 4 bases from V and 4 bases from J, the junction contained 6 bases not matched to a gene. CDR3 loop: CASSPAGGLETQYF. CDR3 coding DNA: TGTGCCAGCAGCCCGGCGGGAGGATTAGAGACCCAGTACTTC.

The chain combines TRBV13 with TRBJ2-1; TRBD2 agrees at 7 bases. Germline CDR1 and CDR2: PRHDT and FYEKMQ (reference sequence). The junction had 0 bases not matched to a gene; V was cut back by 0 bases and J by 7 bases. The CDR3 extends over 13 amino acids. CDR3 nucleotide sequence: TGTGCCAGCAGCTTAGGCGGGGGGAATGAGCAGTTCTTC. It codes for CASSLGGGNEQFF.

The chain couples TRBV4-1 to TRBJ2-7; tentatively, D is TRBD1 (6 bases). The CDR3 has 13 residues. Looked up from germline, CDR1 is MGHRA and CDR2 is YSYEKL. V was shortened by 1 base and J by 3 bases, with 7 bases between the two germline ends. CDR3 sequence: CASSQVRGYEQYF. CDR3 DNA sequence: TGCGCCAGCAGCCAAGTCAGGGGCTACGAGCAGTACTTC.